The TCR beta chain under discussion was sequenced for a study of T cells after yellow fever vaccination. General study findings and limits: The secondary response peaked faster, at day 5 versus 15, but was weaker.

Points on this clonotype: As yet, its antigen is unknown.

TCR cDNA, made by 5'RACE template switching, carried an added universal primer site and UMIs. TCRdb redid the calling of the 5' RACE reads with MiXCR, one entry per CDR3 protein. The sample consists of about 370,000 distinct CDR3 sequences, 9.5% to 13% of them appearing once. The clonotype originates from a man aged 18 to 29 who received the YFV17D yellow fever vaccine. Material: PBMCs, obtained on the day of the first yellow fever vaccination.

The CDR3: CASRGGQGVSSTDTQYF. The CDR3 nucleotides are TGCGCCAGCAGGGGAGGACAGGGCGTTTCTAGCACAGATACGCAGTATTTT. The chain is built from TRBV5-1 and TRBJ2-3, with 8 bases matching TRBD1. In germline, CDR1 is SGHRS, CDR2 YFSETQ. This CDR3 contains 17 residues. V was pared by 5 bases and J by 0 bases, with 11 bases of the junction left unmatched. The whole variable domain, filled in from reference TRBV5-1 and TRBJ2-3, reads KAGVTQTPRYLIKTRGQQVTLSCSPISGHRSVSWYQQTPGQGLQFLFEYFSETQRNKGNFPGRFSGRQFSNSRSEMNVSTLELGDSALYLCASRGGQGVSSTDTQYFGPGTRLTVL.